A selection of T cell receptor beta chains follows, all from one sample in a study of cytomegalovirus exposure and HLA in healthy donors. Here immunoSEQ multiplex PCR was the method, and the copy in TCRdb shows in-frame clones only, minus some. The sample holds 150,000 or so clones, around 79% seen once. The source material was PBMCs. These receptors came from a male donor in good health and CMV-seronegative. Both conserved end residues are part of each CDR3. A D gene is named only where the DNA matches it firmly. Clone sizes are given selectively: once, few, many, or a class where the clone is expanded.

>TRBJ2-1|-|-|TRBV2
TGTGCCAGCGATACGCAGGGTAGTTCGGATGAGCAGTTCTTC
CASDTQGSSDEQFF
>TRBJ2-3|-|TRBD2|TRBV7-9
TGTTCCAGCAGCTTAGAGGGGCGGGGGGGAGATACGCAGTATTTT
CSSSLEGRGGDTQYF
>TRBJ1-1|-|TRBD1|TRBV6-6
TGTGCCAGCACCCGAGACAGGGGCATGAACACTGAAGCTTTCTTT
CASTRDRGMNTEAFF
>TRBJ1-2|once|-|TRBV21-1
TGTGCCAGCAGCAAGCCGGAGGGGACAGGCAGAAACTATGGCTACACCTTC
CASSKPEGTGRNYGYTF
>TRBJ2-3|few|-|TRBV11-3
TGTGCCAGCAGCTTAGCGGCTAGCGCCACAGATACGCAGTATTTT
CASSLAASATDTQYF
>TRBJ2-1|-|-|TRBV7-9
TGTTCCAGCAGCTTAGGTCTAGCGAGCTCCTACAATGAGCAGTTCTTC
CSSSLGLASSYNEQFF
>TRBJ1-2|-|TRBD1|TRBV19
TGTGCCAGTAGAGAATCCGGGACAGTCAACTATGGCTACACCTTC
CASRESGTVNYGYTF
>TRBJ1-2|-|TRBD1|TRBV7-9
TGTGCCAGCAGCGCCAGACTACAGGGGTTGGGGCGCGGGGACTATGGCTACACCTTC
CASSARLQGLGRGDYGYTF
>TRBJ1-2|once|TRBD1|TRBV5-1
TGCGCCAGCAGCTTGGCTGGGACAGGGGGCCTTTACTATGGCTACACCTTC
CASSLAGTGGLYYGYTF
>TRBJ2-3|-|TRBD2|TRBV7-9
TGTGCCAGCAGCGTAACTCTAGCGGGGGGAAGCACAGATACGCAGTATTTT
CASSVTLAGGSTDTQYF
>TRBJ2-5|-|TRBD2|TRBV9
TGTGCCAGCAGCCCGATAGCGGGAATGGAGACCCAGTACTTC
CASSPIAGMETQYF
>TRBJ2-1|few|TRBD2|TRBV6-5
TGTGCCAGCAGTTACTCGCGGGAGTACAATGAGCAGTTCTTC
CASSYSREYNEQFF
>TRBJ2-7|-|TRBD2|TRBV29-1
TGCAGCGTTGGGGCGTGGAGCGGGGGTCGGGAGCAGTACTTC
CSVGAWSGGREQYF
>TRBJ2-2|once|-|TRBV29-1
TGCAGCGTCGGGACTGGGAACACCGGGGAGCTGTTTTTT
CSVGTGNTGELFF
>TRBJ2-7|-|TRBD2|TRBV6-5
TGTGCCAGCAGTTACTCTAGCGGGAGCTCCTACGAGCAGTACTTC
CASSYSSGSSYEQYF
>TRBJ2-1|-|TRBD2|TRBV7-2
TGTGCCAGCAGCCCACCTGGCGGGAGGGCCTACAATGAGCAGTTCTTC
CASSPPGGRAYNEQFF
>TRBJ2-2|-|TRBD1|TRBV11-3
TGTGCCAGCAGCTCGGGACAGCTGATGAGTATCGGGGAGCTGTTTTTT
CASSSGQLMSIGELFF
>TRBJ2-2|-|TRBD2|TRBV5-6
TGTGCCAGCAGCTTGCCTTCATTCGGGGGGATGAACACCGGGGAGCTGTTTTTT
CASSLPSFGGMNTGELFF
>TRBJ2-7|-|-|TRBV29-1
TGCAGCGCCCGAGGGGGAGGGAGCTCCTACGAGCAGTACTTC
CSARGGGSSYEQYF
>TRBJ1-4|once|-|TRBV27
TGTGCCAGCACCCGACTGGGAACTAATGAAAAACTGTTTTTT
CASTRLGTNEKLFF
>TRBJ2-1|few|TRBD2|TRBV27
TGTGCCAGCAGTTTAGGCCGACTAGCGGGAGGGATGGAGCAGTTCTTC
CASSLGRLAGGMEQFF
>TRBJ1-1|few|-|TRBV19
TGTGCCAGTAGTGTTACAGGGTACACTGAAGCTTTCTTT
CASSVTGYTEAFF
>TRBJ1-4|-|-|TRBV10-1
TGCGCCAGCAGGGAGACGGCTTTAATGGGGGGTGGTGAAAAACTGTTTTTT
CASRETALMGGGEKLFF
>TRBJ1-2|few|-|TRBV5-1
TGCGCCAGCAGCTTGGAAGGGGTCCGGTATGGCTACACCTTC
CASSLEGVRYGYTF
>TRBJ1-2|-|-|TRBV6-1
TGTGCCAGCAGTGAGTACAGGTCCTATGGCTACACCTTC
CASSEYRSYGYTF
>TRBJ2-7|-|TRBD2|TRBV7-2
TGTGCCAGCACCCCGGGACTACGTGGAGGAAGCTCCTACGAGCAGTACTTC
CASTPGLRGGSSYEQYF
>TRBJ2-1|-|TRBD2|TRBV19
TGTGCCAGTTCTAGCGGGAACAACAATGAGCAGTTCTTC
CASSSGNNNEQFF
>TRBJ1-1|-|-|TRBV7-2
TGTGCCAGCAGCGTTCGACAGGTTATGAACACTGAAGCTTTCTTT
CASSVRQVMNTEAFF
>TRBJ1-5|-|-|TRBV19
TGTGCCAGTAGTCCCCTTCCCGGGGAGGGTGGCAATCAGCCCCAGCATTTT
CASSPLPGEGGNQPQHF
>TRBJ1-1|-|-|TRBV30
TGTGCCTGGACCCTGGGACAAAACACTGAAGCTTTCTTT
CAWTLGQNTEAFF
>TRBJ2-3|-|-|TRBV14
TGTGCCAGCAGCCAGACCATTAGCGTGGACACAGATACGCAGTATTTT
CASSQTISVDTDTQYF
>TRBJ2-7|-|-|TRBV4-3
TGCGCCAGCAGCCAAGATCTCGATGCGGTCGAGCAGTACTTC
CASSQDLDAVEQYF
>TRBJ1-3|-|-|TRBV2
TGTGCCAGCAGCGACGACACAGGGCTGGGAAACACCATATATTTT
CASSDDTGLGNTIYF
>TRBJ2-2|-|TRBD1|TRBV11-2
TGTGCCAGCAGCTTAGGGCAGGGGGCCGGGGAGCTGTTTTTT
CASSLGQGAGELFF
>TRBJ2-1|-|-|TRBV11-2
TGTGCCAGCAGCCTCGGGCGGCGGGGTGAGCAGTTCTTC
CASSLGRRGEQFF
>TRBJ2-7|-|-|TRBV19
TGTGCCAGTAGTATAGGGAGGGAGGCCTACGAGCAGTACTTC
CASSIGREAYEQYF
>TRBJ1-1|-|TRBD1|TRBV6-6
TGTGCCAGCAGTCGAACCACAGGGGGGACTGCTGAAGCTTTCTTT
CASSRTTGGTAEAFF
>TRBJ1-2|-|-|TRBV19
TGTGCCAGTAGTTCGTCGACAGCTTCTAACTATGGCTACACCTTC
CASSSSTASNYGYTF
>TRBJ1-2|-|-|TRBV25-1
TGTGCCAGCAGTACACCCCGGGGATCCTATGGCTACACCTTC
CASSTPRGSYGYTF
>TRBJ2-5|-|TRBD2|TRBV9
TGTGCCAGCAGCGCTAGCGGGGGAGCCCAAGAGACCCAGTACTTC
CASSASGGAQETQYF
>TRBJ1-1|-|TRBD1|TRBV7-8
TGTGCCAGCAGCTTATTACAGGGGGCTGAAGCTTTCTTT
CASSLLQGAEAFF
>TRBJ2-7|-|TRBD1|TRBV28
TGTGCCAGCAGTCCGACAGGGAAAGAGTACGAGCAGTACTTC
CASSPTGKEYEQYF
>TRBJ1-3|-|TRBD1|TRBV15
TGTGCCACCAGCAGAGAAGGGACAGGGAGAGGGGCCCGGCCTGGAAACACCATATATTTT
CATSREGTGRGARPGNTIYF
>TRBJ2-7|-|TRBD2|TRBV5-4
TGTGCCAGCAGCCCCCCCCCGGGGGGAAGCTACGAGCAGTACTTC
CASSPPPGGSYEQYF
>TRBJ1-2|-|TRBD1|TRBV27
TGTGCCAGCAGAGCAGGGGGCTGGTATGGCTACACCTTC
CASRAGGWYGYTF
>TRBJ2-7|-|TRBD1|TRBV2
TGTGCCAGCAGTGAAAGGACAGGGTACCGGGAGCAGTACTTC
CASSERTGYREQYF
>TRBJ2-2|-|TRBD2|TRBV7-2
TGTGCCAGCAGCTTACTGGCTAGCGGGAACACCGGGGAGCTGTTTTTT
CASSLLASGNTGELFF
>TRBJ2-2|-|TRBD1|TRBV6-5
TGTGCCAGCAGACTCGGACAGGGAGGAATCGGGGAGCTGTTTTTT
CASRLGQGGIGELFF
>TRBJ2-5|once|-|TRBV11-2
TGTGCCAGCAGCTTAGAAGGCGCGGCACGCAGAGAGACCCAGTACTTC
CASSLEGAARRETQYF
>TRBJ1-2|once|TRBD1|TRBV4-3
TGCGCCAGCAGCCAAGTATTTACAGGGGTGTTAAGAGGGTATGGCTACACCTTC
CASSQVFTGVLRGYGYTF
>TRBJ2-3|few|-|TRBV7-9
TGTGCCAGCAGCTTAGGACTAGGAGATACGCAGTATTTT
CASSLGLGDTQYF
>TRBJ1-4|-|TRBD1|TRBV27
TGTGCCAGCAGTTTCGGACAGGGTAGGGGTAATGAAAAACTGTTTTTT
CASSFGQGRGNEKLFF
>TRBJ1-4|-|-|TRBV6-6
TGTGCCAGCAGTTACTTGGGGGGAGGAACTAATGAAAAACTGTTTTTT
CASSYLGGGTNEKLFF
>TRBJ1-2|-|-|TRBV6-5
TGTGCCAGCAGTTACTCTACAGGATTATATGGCTACACCTTC
CASSYSTGLYGYTF